This is a list of T cell receptor beta chains from one sample in a study of CD8 T cells in ankylosing spondylitis. One entry per CDR3 protein, called by TCRdb with MiXCR from the 5' RACE reads. The table records about 240,000 distinct CDR3 sequences, around 11% of them present only once. Sequencing used blood, either unsorted or a sorted T cell fraction (not recorded which). The receptors come from a male donor with ankylosing spondylitis or in good health (not recorded which). The CDR3 runs from the conserved cysteine through the conserved F or W. Fields, in order: CDR3 protein, CDR3 DNA, J gene, V gene, clone size, D gene. D genes are given only for firm matches. The listing skips clone size in some rows; elsewhere it reads once, few, many or a size class.

CDR3: CASSITMDRENGYTF
DNA: TGTGCCAGTAGTATAACCATGGACAGGGAGAATGGCTACACCTTC
J: TRBJ1-2
V: TRBV19
size: few
D: TRBD1

CDR3: CASSPSTGAAYEQYF
DNA: TGTGCCAGCAGCCCGTCGACAGGGGCGGCCTACGAGCAGTACTTC
J: TRBJ2-7
V: TRBV7-3
size: -
D: TRBD1

CDR3: CASSDTGLAGNEQFF
DNA: TGTGCCAGCAGTGATACGGGACTAGCGGGCAATGAGCAGTTCTTC
J: TRBJ2-1
V: TRBV12-3/TRBV12-4
size: few
D: TRBD2

CDR3: CSAKPAEDYGYTF
DNA: TGCAGTGCTAAACCGGCGGAAGACTATGGCTACACCTTC
J: TRBJ1-2
V: TRBV20-1
size: many
D: -

CDR3: CASSDGTRAGNEQFF
DNA: TGTGCCAGCAGTGACGGGACTAGAGCGGGCAATGAGCAGTTCTTC
J: TRBJ2-1
V: TRBV2
size: few
D: TRBD2

CDR3: CASSYDSGRNSPLHF
DNA: TGCGCCAGCAGCTACGACTCAGGACGTAATTCACCCCTCCACTTT
J: TRBJ1-6
V: TRBV5-1
size: many
D: -

CDR3: CASSRGQGASGEQFF
DNA: TGTGCCAGCAGCCGCGGACAGGGGGCATCGGGTGAGCAGTTCTTC
J: TRBJ2-1
V: TRBV11-2
size: many
D: TRBD1

CDR3: CASSAPNTGELFF
DNA: TGTGCCAGCAGCGCCCCGAACACCGGGGAGCTGTTTTTT
J: TRBJ2-2
V: TRBV9
size: many
D: -

CDR3: CASSGGSAEQFF
DNA: TGTGCCAGCAGCGGGGGAAGCGCCGAGCAGTTCTTC
J: TRBJ2-1
V: TRBV7-9
size: -
D: -

CDR3: CASSPPNMNTEAFF
DNA: TGCGCCAGCAGCCCGCCCAACATGAACACTGAAGCTTTCTTT
J: TRBJ1-1
V: TRBV5-1
size: many
D: -

CDR3: CASSSGTTNTGELFF
DNA: TGTGCCAGCAGCTCCGGGACCACGAACACCGGGGAGCTGTTTTTT
J: TRBJ2-2
V: TRBV7-9
size: -
D: -

CDR3: CASSFGTSGAAKNIQYF
DNA: TGTGCCAGCAGCTTCGGGACTAGCGGGGCCGCCAAAAACATTCAGTACTTC
J: TRBJ2-4
V: TRBV11-2
size: -
D: TRBD2

CDR3: CASSLRQGGNGAFF
DNA: TGTGCCAGCAGTTTAAGACAGGGGGGGAACGGAGCTTTCTTT
J: TRBJ1-1
V: TRBV28
size: many
D: TRBD1

CDR3: CSARTLLAGGWTDTQYF
DNA: TGCAGTGCTAGAACCCTACTAGCGGGGGGGTGGACAGATACGCAGTATTTT
J: TRBJ2-3
V: TRBV20-1
size: few
D: TRBD2

CDR3: CASSLGGRVDETQYF
DNA: TGTGCCAGCAGCTTAGGAGGTCGGGTTGACGAGACCCAGTACTTC
J: TRBJ2-5
V: TRBV7-2
size: many
D: -

CDR3: CSVAGTESYEQYF
DNA: TGCAGCGTTGCCGGGACAGAGTCCTACGAGCAGTACTTC
J: TRBJ2-7
V: TRBV29-1
size: many
D: TRBD1

CDR3: CASSLQLAGAGELFF
DNA: TGTGCCAGCAGCTTACAACTAGCGGGGGCCGGGGAGCTGTTTTTT
J: TRBJ2-2
V: TRBV7-6
size: -
D: TRBD2

CDR3: CASSLEFQGAEAFF
DNA: TGCGCCAGCAGCTTGGAGTTTCAGGGCGCTGAAGCTTTCTTT
J: TRBJ1-1
V: TRBV5-1
size: many
D: -

CDR3: CASSVQASGSGETQYF
DNA: TGCGCCAGCAGTGTGCAGGCTAGCGGGAGCGGGGAGACCCAGTACTTC
J: TRBJ2-5
V: TRBV5-1
size: many
D: TRBD2

CDR3: CATSRERRDSPLHF
DNA: TGTGCCACCAGCAGAGAACGGAGAGATTCACCCCTCCACTTT
J: TRBJ1-6
V: TRBV15
size: many
D: -

CDR3: CASSLAAGRRSGNTIYF
DNA: TGTGCCAGCAGCTTGGCGGCGGGACGCCGCTCTGGAAACACCATATATTTT
J: TRBJ1-3
V: TRBV5-8
size: once
D: -

CDR3: CSARDELPTDTQYF
DNA: TGCAGTGCTAGAGATGAGCTCCCCACAGATACGCAGTATTTT
J: TRBJ2-3
V: TRBV20-1
size: many
D: -